The present T cell receptor beta chain was sequenced within a study of cytomegalovirus exposure and HLA in healthy donors. Study background: Around 200 million T cells yielded approximately 100 million unique TCR beta sequences, as an earlier analysis found. Study outcomes and limitations: The authors listed about 170 TCR beta chains as cytomegalovirus-associated. From TCR beta sequences, most subjects' HLA-A and HLA-B alleles were reportedly predicted accurately.

Unmatched junction bases numbered 3, after V lost 4 bases and J lost 10 bases. The CDR3 spans 13 residues. The germline V gene has CDR1 SGHAT and CDR2 FQNNGV. For this clone: Its target is unknown.

The PCR contained 60 Vbeta and 13 Jbeta primers. Produced via immunoSEQ multiplex PCR; TCRdb's table is partial and in-frame only. The sample has more than 150,000 clones, 81% seen once. Sequencing was carried out using PBMCs. The TCR was taken from a man aged 50 to 59 in good health and CMV-seronegative. The chain carries TRBV11-2 and TRBJ1-6; TRBD1 matches at 8 bases. The CDR3 DNA reads as TGTGCCAGCAGCTCAGACAGGGGCTCACCCCTCCACTTT. Residues: CASSSDRGSPLHF.